Each of the 26 T cell receptor beta chains below was sequenced from the same sample in a study of T cell changes during pregnancy in multiple sclerosis. Profiling relied on immunoSEQ multiplex PCR, and the TCRdb table lists in-frame clones only, not all of them. The profile shows about 70,000 clones, more than 90% of them singletons. Specimen: peripheral blood, collected in the third trimester of pregnancy. Source of these receptors: a female donor with multiple sclerosis, enrolled in a pregnancy study.

V and J are TRBV18 and TRBJ1-1; possible D gene TRBD1, 5 bases. V shed 3 bases and J shed 6 bases, with 11 bases lying between them. The CDR3 length is 13 residues. Germline V gene sequence: CDR1 KGHSH, CDR2 LQKENI. CDR3 sequence reads: CASSPAGTAEAFF. DNA of the CDR3: TGTGCCAGCTCACCGGCCGGGACTGCTGAAGCTTTCTTT.

V gene TRBV19 combines with J gene TRBJ2-3; 8 nucleotides line up with TRBD2. Trimming took 3 bases from V and 5 from J; bases not matched to a gene: 4. CDR1 LNHDA and CDR2 SQIVND come from the germline V gene (reference sequence). This CDR3 has 14 amino acids. The CDR3 nucleotides are TGTGCCAGTAGTATTAGTCTAGCGGGAGATACGCAGTATTTT. This gives the protein CASSISLAGDTQYF.

The chain uses TRBV7-3 and TRBJ2-1; D may be TRBD2 (5 bases). CDR1 is SGHTA and CDR2 is FQGTGA in the germline V gene. With 5 bases removed from V and 5 bases from J, the gap between germline ends came to 16 bases. CDR3 size: 15 residues. The CDR3 bases are TGTGCCAGCAGCCTACGACGGACTGTTGACAATGAGCAGTTCTTC. This translates into CASSLRRTVDNEQFF.

The chain links TRBV11-2 to TRBJ2-7; TRBD1 agrees at 9 bases. This CDR3 region has 16 residues. Germline V gene lookup returns CDR1 SGHAT and CDR2 FQNNGV. V shed 3 bases, J shed 4 bases, and the junction held 10 bases outside the gene matches. CDR3 DNA: TGTGCCAGCAGCTTGCTTTGGACAGGGGTTAGTTACGAGCAGTACTTC. Residues: CASSLLWTGVSYEQYF. Full variable domain (remainder filled in from reference TRBV11-2 and TRBJ2-7): EAGVAQSPRYKIIEKRQSVAFWCNPISGHATLYWYQQILGQGPKLLIQFQNNGVVDDSQLPKDRFSAERLKGVDSTLKIQPAKLEDSAVYLCASSLLWTGVSYEQYFGPGTRLTVT.

The chain couples TRBV28 to TRBJ1-5, with D tentatively TRBD1 (5 bases). Germline CDR1 reads MDHEN; CDR2 reads SYDVKM. Trimming removed 6 bases from V and 6 bases from J, with 18 bases in between. This CDR3 region has 15 residues. CDR3 protein: CASRDLTQGPQPQHF. In DNA, the CDR3 is TGTGCCAGCAGGGACCTGACGCAGGGTCCTCAGCCCCAGCATTTT.

V usage is TRBV10-2 and J usage is TRBJ2-7, with TRBD2 matching over 9 bases. Germline CDR1 reads WSHSY; CDR2 reads SAAADI. V shed 8 bases, J shed 2 bases, and the junction held 4 bases outside the gene matches. CDR3 length equals 13 residues. CDR3 nucleotides: TGCGCCAGCGAGCGGGAGGACCCCTACGAGCAGTACTTC. Translating gives CASEREDPYEQYF.

The chain recombines TRBV7-8 with TRBJ1-5, with 10 positions matching TRBD1. This CDR3 contains 15 residues. V lost 5 bases, J lost 5 bases, and 6 bases stayed unmatched. Germline CDR1 reads SGHVS; CDR2 reads FQNEAQ. The CDR3 DNA reads as TGTGCCAGCAGCGGTAAGGACAGGGGGGATCAGCCCCAGCATTTT. Protein product: CASSGKDRGDQPQHF.

The chain uses TRBV10-3 and TRBJ2-5, with a weak D call TRBD1 (6 bases). CDR1 and CDR2 from the germline V gene are ENHRY and SYGVKD. The ends were cut back, 4 bases at V and 5 bases at J, with 20 bases in the middle. The CDR3 runs to 16 residues. The CDR3 loop reads CAISAGYRESGETQYF. As DNA, the CDR3 is TGTGCCATCAGTGCGGGTTACAGGGAATCTGGGGAGACCCAGTACTTC.

The V gene is TRBV7-9, the J gene TRBJ1-5; D unresolved. Germline-derived CDR1 and CDR2 are SEHNR and FQNEAQ (reference sequence). The CDR3 has 14 residues. The germline V and J ends were trimmed by 5 bases and 0 bases, with 8 bases remaining between them. CDR3: CASSERGSNQPQHF. The CDR3 nucleotides are TGTGCCAGCAGCGAGCGGGGTAGCAATCAGCCCCAGCATTTT.

CDR3 nucleotides: TGTGCCAGCAACGCCTACCGGGACACGCCGGGGGAGCAGTTCTTC. This encodes CASNAYRDTPGEQFF. The V gene is TRBV27, the J gene TRBJ2-1; D is possibly TRBD1 (6 bases). Germline loops: CDR1 MNHEY, CDR2 SMNVEV (reference sequence). The CDR3 sequence is 15 residues long. V dropped 7 bases and J dropped 10 bases, with 23 bases sitting between them.

CDR3 residues: CASSLTPGEQYF. DNA for the CDR3: TGCGCCAGCAGCTTGACCCCAGGAGAGCAGTACTTC. The rearrangement uses TRBV5-1 and TRBJ2-7; D ambiguous. V was trimmed by 1 base and J by 7 bases, leaving 9 bases between them. CDR3 length: 12 residues. Germline values: CDR1 SGHRS, CDR2 YFSETQ. The whole variable domain, filled in from reference TRBV5-1 and TRBJ2-7, reads KAGVTQTPRYLIKTRGQQVTLSCSPISGHRSVSWYQQTPGQGLQFLFEYFSETQRNKGNFPGRFSGRQFSNSRSEMNVSTLELGDSALYLCASSLTPGEQYFGPGTRLTVT.

V gene TRBV19 combines with J gene TRBJ1-5, with TRBD1 matching over 7 bases. V dropped 6 bases and J dropped 2; count of bases not matched to a gene: 4. Germline V gene lookup returns CDR1 LNHDA and CDR2 SQIVND (reference sequence). The CDR3 has 14 amino acids. The CDR3 DNA is TGTGCCAGTAGCTGGCAGGGGGGCAATCAGCCCCAGCATTTT. Amino acid sequence: CASSWQGGNQPQHF.

The V call is TRBV7-5, the J call TRBJ1-1. TRBV7-5 is described as a pseudogene. The CDR3 has 18 amino acids. The CDR3 sequence: CVRSPEGGFDPLGTEAFF. The CDR3, as DNA: TGTGTCAGAAGCCCCGAGGGGGGGTTCGATCCCTTAGGCACTGAAGCTTTCTTT.

The chain employs TRBV30 and TRBJ1-1; D call uncertain. V was cut by 4 bases and J by 12 bases, with 15 bases left in between. Per the germline V gene, CDR1 is GTSNPN and CDR2 is SVGIG (reference sequence). The CDR3 covers 11 residues. The CDR3 DNA follows: TGTGCCTGGACTAATGATCGAGTAACTTTCTTT. Translated, it gives CAWTNDRVTFF.

This rearrangement joins TRBV5-1 to TRBJ1-4; 10 nucleotides line up with TRBD1. This CDR3 spans 14 amino acids. After removal of 5 bases from V and 4 bases from J, the junction contained 2 bases not matched to a gene. Germline CDR1 reads SGHRS; CDR2 reads YFSETQ. In DNA, the CDR3 is TGCGCCAGCAGGACAGGGGGCGTTAATGAAAAACTGTTTTTT. Encoded protein: CASRTGGVNEKLFF.

The rearrangement joins TRBV19 to TRBJ1-1; TRBD1 is a possible D gene (6 bases). V gave up 4 bases and J gave up 3 bases, with 9 bases separating them. This CDR3 has 13 residues. In germline, CDR1 is LNHDA, CDR2 SQIVND (reference sequence). The CDR3 is CASSTTGYTEAFF. As DNA, the CDR3 is TGTGCCAGTAGTACAACAGGGTACACTGAAGCTTTCTTT.

V gene TRBV6-1 combines with J gene TRBJ2-3, with D tentatively TRBD2 (6 bases). The CDR3 consists of 13 residues. Germline V CDR1 and CDR2: MNHNS, SASEGT. With 7 bases removed from V and 2 bases from J, the gap between germline ends came to 10 bases. CDR3 residues: CASIAGNTDTQYF. The CDR3, as DNA: TGTGCCAGCATTGCGGGAAACACAGATACGCAGTATTTT.

The chain employs TRBV5-4 and TRBJ1-2; tentatively, D is TRBD1 (6 bases). V lost 7 bases, J lost 8 bases, and 12 bases lay in between. The CDR3 has 11 amino acids. Germline-derived CDR1 and CDR2 are SGHNT and YYREEE (reference sequence). The CDR3, as DNA: TGTGCCAGCTATCACCAGGGGGGCTACACCTTC. It translates to CASYHQGGYTF.

The chain is built from TRBV5-1 and TRBJ2-2; 8 bases line up with TRBD1. The CDR3 covers 16 residues. Trimming took 4 bases from V and 1 from J; bases not matched to a gene: 6. Looked up from germline, CDR1 is SGHRS and CDR2 is YFSETQ. The CDR3 protein is CASSPRGLKNTGELFF. In nucleotides, the CDR3 is TGCGCCAGCAGCCCCAGGGGGCTAAAGAACACCGGGGAGCTGTTTTTT.

The chain links TRBV30 to TRBJ2-7; TRBD1 matches at 7 bases. The germline CDR1 and CDR2 sequences are GTSNPN and SVGIG (reference sequence). CDR3 length: 15 residues. V lost 2 bases, J lost 5 bases, and 12 bases stayed unmatched. CDR3 sequence: CAWSHPTGSRNEQYF. CDR3 DNA: TGTGCCTGGAGTCACCCGACAGGGTCGAGGAACGAGCAGTACTTC.

The chain employs TRBV6-6 and TRBJ2-7; 9 nucleotides line up with TRBD2. CDR3 length: 15 residues. Germline assignment: CDR1 MNHNY and CDR2 SVGAGI (reference sequence). The trim removed 6 bases at V and 5 bases at J, leaving 11 bases unmatched. The CDR3 coding sequence is TGTGCCAGCAGAAACGGGCTAGCGGGATTGGACGAGCAGTACTTC. It translates to CASRNGLAGLDEQYF.

The V gene is TRBV4-1, the J gene TRBJ2-1; no definite D call. The germline gives CDR1 MGHRA, CDR2 YSYEKL. V was pared by 1 base and J by 7 bases, with 11 bases between. The CDR3 loop spans 14 amino acids. Here the CDR3 reads CASSQVGRWNEQFF. In DNA, the CDR3 is TGCGCCAGCAGCCAAGTCGGCAGGTGGAATGAGCAGTTCTTC.

The chain joins TRBV5-1 to TRBJ2-3, with D maybe TRBD2 (6 bases). The CDR3 has 16 residues. Deletions cut 7 bases from V and 3 bases from J, with 21 bases between. In germline, CDR1 is SGHRS, CDR2 YFSETQ. CDR3 sequence (DNA): TGCGCCAGCGGCTCCCCGGGGGTAGAGGTGACAGATACGCAGTATTTT. It specifies CASGSPGVEVTDTQYF.

This chain links TRBV28 with TRBJ1-4; the match to TRBD1 covers 8 bases. Germline assignment: CDR1 MDHEN and CDR2 SYDVKM. V dropped 6 bases and J dropped 4; count of bases not matched to a gene: 7. The CDR3 runs to 15 residues. The DNA of the CDR3 is TGTGCCAGCAGACCCAGGGGGCTGGGTAATGAAAAACTGTTTTTT. It codes for CASRPRGLGNEKLFF.

This chain joins TRBV15 and TRBJ1-2; perhaps TRBD1 as D (6 bases). CDR3 length: 14 residues. V shed 0 bases and J shed 8 bases, with 13 bases lying between them. Germline CDR1 and CDR2: LNHNV and YYDKDF (reference sequence). The CDR3 sequence: CATSRDSQGRGYTF. The CDR3 nucleotides read TGTGCCACCAGCAGAGATTCTCAGGGGCGAGGCTACACCTTC.

This chain connects TRBV5-1 to TRBJ2-5; D is possibly TRBD2 (5 bases). The CDR3 contains 13 residues. Germline CDR1 and CDR2: SGHRS and YFSETQ. V was shortened by 4 bases and J by 6 bases, with 13 bases between the two germline ends. CDR3 region: CASSAPLAQTQYF. In DNA, the CDR3 is TGCGCCAGCAGCGCGCCTTTAGCGCAGACCCAGTACTTC.